This T cell receptor beta chain was observed in a study of shared clonotypes between healthy human individuals. The wider study: For every donor, three CD4 naive, three CD4 memory, two CD8 naive and one CD8 memory plates were used.

Deep level was the assay's run setting. A 200 ng quantity of DNA, 29,000 or so T cell genomes, went into the sorted-subset replicate PCRs. Generated by immunoSEQ multiplex PCR, the TCRdb table keeps only in-frame clones and is missing some. The profile shows around 2,000,000 clones, roughly 95% of them singletons. Naivety among CD8 cells was defined by CD45RO negativity and positive CCR7 selection, thereby excluding terminally differentiated effector memory CD45RA+ cells. Germline CDR1 and CDR2: SGHVS and FQNEAQ. V lost 5 bases to trimming and J lost 3 bases, with 17 bases between them. There are 15 residues in the CDR3.

The clonotype comes from a man aged 18 to 30 in good health. The rearrangement links TRBV7-8 to TRBJ2-7; perhaps TRBD1 as D (5 bases). Sequenced material: naive CD8+ T cells sorted from blood. This CDR3 reads CASSETVGANYEQYF. CDR3 in DNA: TGTGCCAGCAGCGAGACGGTAGGGGCCAACTACGAGCAGTACTTC.